The subject of this entry is one T cell receptor beta chain. This sample is part of a study of T cell changes during pregnancy in multiple sclerosis. The data were produced by immunoSEQ multiplex PCR, yet TCRdb's version contains in-frame clones alone and is incomplete. The sample gives about 39,000 clones, 80% to 95% of which show up once; 0.3% to 0.4% is in the top ten. The clonotype originates from a female donor in good health, enrolled as a control in a pregnancy study. The sample here was CD4+ T cells from peripheral blood mononuclear cells, taken in the third trimester of pregnancy.

CDR3 loop: CSALTGSETQYF. Written as DNA, the CDR3 is TGCAGCGCCTTAACAGGGTCGGAGACCCAGTACTTC. V gene TRBV29-1 combines with J gene TRBJ2-5; D is perhaps TRBD1 (6 bases). The CDR3 is 12 amino acids. V dropped 7 bases and J dropped 5 bases, with 14 bases sitting between them. The germline V gene encodes CDR1 SQVTM and CDR2 ANQGSEA.